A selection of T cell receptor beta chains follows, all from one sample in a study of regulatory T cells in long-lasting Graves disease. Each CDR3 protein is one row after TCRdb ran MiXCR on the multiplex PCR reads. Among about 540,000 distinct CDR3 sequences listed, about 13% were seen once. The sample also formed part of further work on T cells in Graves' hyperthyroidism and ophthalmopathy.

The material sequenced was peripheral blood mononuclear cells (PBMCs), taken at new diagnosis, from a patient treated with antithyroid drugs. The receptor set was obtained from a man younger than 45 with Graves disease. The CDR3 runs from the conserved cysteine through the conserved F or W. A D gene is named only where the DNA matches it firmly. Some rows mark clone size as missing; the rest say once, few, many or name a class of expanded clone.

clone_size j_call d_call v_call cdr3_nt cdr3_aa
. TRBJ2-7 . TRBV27 TGTGCCAGCAGTCGGCCCGAGGGGGGGCAGTACTTC CASSRPEGGQYF
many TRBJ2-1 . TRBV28 TGTGCCAGCAGTGTTAGCGGATTATCCTACAATGAGCAGTTCTTC CASSVSGLSYNEQFF
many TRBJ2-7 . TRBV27 TGTGCCAGCAGTTTAGCTCGAGTTCCCAACGAGCAGTACTTC CASSLARVPNEQYF
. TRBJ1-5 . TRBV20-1 TGCAGTGCTCGCCTGGGCCCCAATCAGCCCCAGCATTTT CSARLGPNQPQHF
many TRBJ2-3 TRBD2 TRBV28 TGTGCCAGCAGTTTATTTGCGGGAGGTACAGATACGCAGTATTTT CASSLFAGGTDTQYF
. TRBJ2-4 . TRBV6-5 TGTGCCAGCAGTTACTCGACGCCCAGCTTAGCCAAAAACATTCAGTACTTC CASSYSTPSLAKNIQYF
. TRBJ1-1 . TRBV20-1 TGCAGTGCTAGAGCGCCCGTCGGGACCGGGGGATGGCATGCCTTCTTT CSARAPVGTGGWHAFF
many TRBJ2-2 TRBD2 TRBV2 TGTGCCAGCAGCCCGGGACTAGCTACCGGGGAGCTGTTTTTT CASSPGLATGELFF
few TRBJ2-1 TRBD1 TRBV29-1 TGCAGCGTCCCTAAAGGGACAGGTGTTTACAATGAGCAGTTCTTC CSVPKGTGVYNEQFF
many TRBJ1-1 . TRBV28 TGTGCCAGCAGTTCTCCGGGACGGTGGAACACTGAAGCTTTCTTT CASSSPGRWNTEAFF
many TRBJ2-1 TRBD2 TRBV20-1 TGCAGTGCTAAGAAACCGGGACTAGCGGTATACAATGAGCAGTTCTTC CSAKKPGLAVYNEQFF
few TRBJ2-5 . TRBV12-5 TGTGCTAGTGGTGAAGGAGGGCCCAAAGAGACCCAGTACTTC CASGEGGPKETQYF
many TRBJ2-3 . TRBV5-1 TGCGCCAGCAGCTTGGACGGGTCCGCTAGCACAGATACGCAGTATTTT CASSLDGSASTDTQYF
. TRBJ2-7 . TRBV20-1 TGCAGTGCTAGGGGGACCGGGGCCGCCTACGAGCAGTACTTC CSARGTGAAYEQYF
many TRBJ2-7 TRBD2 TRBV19 TGTGCCAGTAGTATTCAGGTAGCGGGATCTTACGAGCAGTACTTC CASSIQVAGSYEQYF
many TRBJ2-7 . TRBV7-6 TGTGCCAGCAGCCCAAGACAGTCCTACGAGCAGTACTTC CASSPRQSYEQYF
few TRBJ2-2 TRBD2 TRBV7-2 TGTGCCAGCAGCTGGGGACTAGCTTCCGGGGAGCTGTTTTTT CASSWGLASGELFF
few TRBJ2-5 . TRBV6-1 TGTGCCAGCAGAAGTCTCAGGGAACAAGAGACCCAGTACTTC CASRSLREQETQYF
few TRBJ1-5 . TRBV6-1 TGTGCCAGCAGCTCCGACCATTCCGCTTATCAGCCCCAGCATTTT CASSSDHSAYQPQHF
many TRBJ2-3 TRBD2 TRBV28 TGTGCCAGCAGTTTAACACTAGCGGGGATGACAGATACGCAGTATTTT CASSLTLAGMTDTQYF
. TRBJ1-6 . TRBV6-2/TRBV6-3 TGTGCCAGCACCTCGGGAGGGATGAGTTCACCCCTCCACTTT CASTSGGMSSPLHF
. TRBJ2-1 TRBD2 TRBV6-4 TGTGCCAGCAGCCCGTCTAGCGGGGGCGGATACAATGAGCAGTTCTTC CASSPSSGGGYNEQFF
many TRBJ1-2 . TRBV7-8 TGTGCCAGCAGCCCCGACGGGCGGCGCTACACCTTC CASSPDGRRYTF
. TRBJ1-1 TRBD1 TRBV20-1 TGCAGTGCTAGCGGGACAGGGGGCGCTAGGGCCACTGAAGCTTTCTTT CSASGTGGARATEAFF
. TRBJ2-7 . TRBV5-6 TGTGCCAGCGAATTACTGGGACAAGCCTTCTCCTACGAGCAGTACTTC CASELLGQAFSYEQYF
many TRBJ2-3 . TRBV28 TGTGCCAGCACACCGAGGGTCTCTAAGGCAGATACGCAGTATTTT CASTPRVSKADTQYF
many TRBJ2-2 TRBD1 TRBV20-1 TGCAGTGCAGCTCGGGACAGGGGGCTTAACACCGGGGAGCTGTTTTTT CSAARDRGLNTGELFF
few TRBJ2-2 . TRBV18 TGTGCCAGCTCACAGTCCAGCACCGGGGAGCTGTTTTTT CASSQSSTGELFF
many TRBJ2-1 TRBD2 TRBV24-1 TGTGCCACCAGTGATTCCCGGGGGGTAGTCGGCAATGAGCAGTTCTTC CATSDSRGVVGNEQFF
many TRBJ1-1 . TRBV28 TGTGCCAGCAGTTTAGAGCGTTTTGGTGAAGCTTTCTTT CASSLERFGEAFF
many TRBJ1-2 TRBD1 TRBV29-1 TGCAGCATCCGACAGGGTGGATATGGCTACACCTTC CSIRQGGYGYTF
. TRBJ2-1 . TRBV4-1 TGCGCCAGCAGCTTCCGGGGCCCTGGGGTCAATGAGCAGTTCTTC CASSFRGPGVNEQFF
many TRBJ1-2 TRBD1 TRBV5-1 TGCGCCAGCAGCTTGGCGGGACAGGGGGCGAGGGAGCATGGCTACACCTTC CASSLAGQGAREHGYTF
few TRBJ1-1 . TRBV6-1 TGTGCCAGCAGTCACGCGCGGGGTGCTGAAGCTTTCTTT CASSHARGAEAFF
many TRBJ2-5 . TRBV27 TGTGCCAGCAGTTTAGACAAAGAGACCCAGTACTTC CASSLDKETQYF
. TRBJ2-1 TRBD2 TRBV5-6 TGTGCCAGCAGCTTCGGGGGGAACAATGAGCAGTTCTTC CASSFGGNNEQFF
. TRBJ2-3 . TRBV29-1 TGCAGCGTTGAGGAGGGGGAGGCAGATACGCAGTATTTT CSVEEGEADTQYF
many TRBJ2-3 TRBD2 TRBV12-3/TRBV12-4 TGTGCCAGCAGCTGGGGACTAGCGGCTAGCACAGATACGCAGTATTTT CASSWGLAASTDTQYF
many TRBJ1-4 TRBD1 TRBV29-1 TGCAGCGCAGGGGGCGACGATGAAAAACTGTTTTTT CSAGGDDEKLFF